One and the same sample provided the 18 T cell receptor beta chains below, sequenced in a study of T cell responses to AZD1222 COVID-19 vaccine. Data came from immunoSEQ multiplex PCR; TCRdb stores just in-frame clones and leaves some out. The repertoire includes about 190,000 clones, approximately 90% of them detected once, and more than 0.75% sits in the top ten. Source: peripheral blood, taken on day 0 of AZD1222 vaccination. Every receptor here comes from an adult in good health.

J is TRBJ2-1 and V is TRBV11-1, with TRBD2 identical over 12 bases. The V gene's germline CDR1 is SGHAT and CDR2 FQDESV (reference sequence). The CDR3 spans 15 residues. With 5 bases clipped from V and 5 bases from J, the junction kept 4 bases outside the gene matches. Written as DNA, the CDR3 is TGTGCCAGCAGCCGGACTAGCGGGATTGACAATGAGCAGTTCTTC. It codes for CASSRTSGIDNEQFF.

The gene calls are TRBV7-3 and TRBJ1-2, with TRBD1 identical over 7 bases. Losses at the gene ends were 5 bases for V and 2 bases for J; bases not matched to a gene: 11. Germline CDR1 SGHTA, CDR2 FQGTGA. The CDR3 runs to 16 residues. In nucleotides, the CDR3 is TGTGCCAGCAGCCCAGGCTCGGGACAGTTAAACTATGGCTACACCTTC. It encodes CASSPGSGQLNYGYTF. Complete variable domain (other parts from reference TRBV7-3 and TRBJ1-2): GAGVSQTPSNKVTEKGKYVELRCDPISGHTALYWYRQSLGQGPEFLIYFQGTGAADDSGLPNDRFFAVRPEGSVSTLKIQRTERGDSAVYLCASSPGSGQLNYGYTFGSGTRLTVV.

By sample fraction, this clone is medium-sized. Other DNA sequences of this sample code for an identical CDR3. The chain uses TRBV27 and TRBJ1-5; tentatively, D is TRBD1 (6 bases). V shed 6 bases and J shed 4 bases, with 13 bases lying between them. This CDR3 is built from 14 residues. Germline CDR1 MNHEY, CDR2 SMNVEV (reference sequence). The CDR3 region has the DNA TGTGCCAGCAGATTGGGGGGGCCTAATCAGCCCCAGCATTTT. Amino acids: CASRLGGPNQPQHF.

The V gene is TRBV29-1, the J gene TRBJ1-1; D ambiguous. Trimming cost V 4 bases and J 7 bases, with 10 bases left between them. CDR3 length equals 11 residues. Looked up from germline, CDR1 is SQVTM and CDR2 is ANQGSEA. In DNA, the CDR3 is TGCAGCGTTGTGACCGGAGGTGAAGCTTTCTTT. This gives the protein CSVVTGGEAFF.

The chain employs TRBV5-4 and TRBJ1-3, with 8 positions matching TRBD1. J was trimmed by 1 base and V by 2 bases; bases with no gene match: 11. CDR1 and CDR2 (germline): SGHNT, YYREEE (reference sequence). The CDR3 has 18 amino acids. The CDR3: CASSFGAQGGFSGNTIYF. As DNA, the CDR3 is TGTGCCAGCAGCTTTGGGGCACAGGGGGGTTTTTCTGGAAACACCATATATTTT.

This sequence joins TRBV19 and TRBJ1-6, with 9 bases aligning to TRBD1. The trim removed 3 bases at V and 9 bases at J, leaving 6 bases unmatched. Germline CDR1 LNHDA, CDR2 SQIVND (reference sequence). The CDR3 has 15 residues. CDR3 residues: CASSIGQGYRSPLHF. In nucleotides, the CDR3 is TGTGCCAGTAGTATCGGACAGGGGTATCGTTCACCCCTCCACTTT.

The gene calls are TRBV14 and TRBJ1-1; a weak D match, TRBD1 (5 bases). The CDR3 consists of 15 residues. Trimming cost V 0 bases and J 0 bases, with 8 bases left between them. The germline gives CDR1 SGHDN, CDR2 FVKESK. In DNA form, the CDR3 reads TGTGCCAGCAGCCAAGAATCAGGGATGAACACTGAAGCTTTCTTT. Translated, it gives CASSQESGMNTEAFF.

In DNA form, the CDR3 reads TGTGCCAGCAGTTTGGGGCAGGGGAGGGAAAAACTGTTTTTT. Its protein is CASSLGQGREKLFF. The chain uses TRBV28 and TRBJ1-4, with D possibly being TRBD1 (6 bases). The length of the CDR3 is 14 residues. Trimming took 3 bases from V and 8 from J, leaving 13 bases between them. Germline V gene data show CDR1 as MDHEN and CDR2 as SYDVKM.

The chain carries TRBV19 and TRBJ1-1, with D uncertain. Germline values: CDR1 LNHDA, CDR2 SQIVND (reference sequence). This CDR3 region has 12 residues. The V gene lost 7 bases and the J gene lost 1 base, with 7 bases spanning the gap. In DNA form, the CDR3 reads TGTGCCAGTAATCGGCCGAACACTGAAGCTTTCTTT. Translation gives CASNRPNTEAFF.

The rearrangement joins TRBV7-9 to TRBJ1-2, with 8 bases that match TRBD1. Trimming removed 2 bases from V and 2 bases from J; junction bases left unmatched: 4. Germline CDR1 is SEHNR and CDR2 is FQNEAQ (reference sequence). This CDR3 is built from 15 residues. The CDR3, as DNA: TGTGCCAGCAGCTTAAATGACAGGGGAAACTATGGCTACACCTTC. It yields the protein CASSLNDRGNYGYTF. The whole variable domain, filled in from reference TRBV7-9 and TRBJ1-2, reads DTGVSQNPRHKITKRGQNVTFRCDPISEHNRLYWYRQTLGQGPEFLTYFQNEAQLEKSRLLSDRFSAERPKGSFSTLEIQRTEQGDSAMYLCASSLNDRGNYGYTFGSGTRLTVV.

In this sample, this clone turned up once. Written as DNA, the CDR3 is TGTGCCAGCAGTTACTCAACGGGGACCGAGCAGTACTTC. It codes for CASSYSTGTEQYF. V is TRBV6-5 and J is TRBJ2-7; D tentatively reads TRBD1 or TRBD2 (5 bases each). Germline CDR1 reads MNHEY; CDR2 reads SVGAGI. Trimming took off 0 bases at V and 6 bases at J, with 9 bases between the two ends. The CDR3 is made up of 13 amino acids.

The chain recombines TRBV5-1 with TRBJ1-1; TRBD1 aligns across 7 bases. V was clipped by 5 bases and J by 4 bases; unmatched bases: 14. In germline, CDR1 is SGHRS, CDR2 YFSETQ. The CDR3 consists of 16 residues. For the CDR3, the DNA is TGCGCCAGCAGGCAAAGGGGGGAGGGGGCGAGCACTGAAGCTTTCTTT. Translation: CASRQRGEGASTEAFF.

The chain combines TRBV5-1 with TRBJ2-7, with TRBD1 matching 7 bases. CDR1 and CDR2 from the germline V gene are SGHRS and YFSETQ. J lost 5 bases, V lost 1 base, and 6 bases had no gene match. This CDR3 is built from 14 residues. DNA for the CDR3: TGCGCCAGCAGCTTGAATAGGGGGCAGGACGAGCAGTACTTC. Translation gives CASSLNRGQDEQYF.

The CDR3 reads CASSWDTSNQPQHF. The CDR3 nucleotides read TGTGCCAGCAGCTGGGACACTTCCAATCAGCCCCAGCATTTT. The chain is built from TRBV2 and TRBJ1-5; TRBD1 might be the D (6 bases). V was shortened by 6 bases and J by 3 bases, with 12 bases between the two germline ends. This CDR3 comprises 14 residues. Germline-derived CDR1 and CDR2 are SNHLY and FYNNEI.

The rearrangement links TRBV18 to TRBJ1-6; tentative D call: TRBD1 (6 bases). V lost 5 bases and J 2 bases, leaving 10 bases between the germline ends. The CDR3 consists of 15 residues. CDR1 and CDR2 from the germline V gene are KGHSH and LQKENI. The CDR3 coding sequence is TGTGCCAGCTCAATTAAGGGGGCCTATAATTCACCCCTCCACTTT. Amino acids: CASSIKGAYNSPLHF. Full variable domain (missing parts from reference TRBV18 and TRBJ1-6): NAGVMQNPRHLVRRRGQEARLRCSPMKGHSHVYWYRQLPEEGLKFMVYLQKENIIDESGMPKERFSAEFPKEGPSILRIQQVVRGDSAAYFCASSIKGAYNSPLHFGNGTRLTVT.

The chain links TRBV9 to TRBJ1-2, with TRBD1 as a possible D gene (6 bases). V shed 4 bases and J shed 2 bases, with 9 bases lying between them. Germline V gene lookup returns CDR1 SGDLS and CDR2 YYNGEE. The CDR3 is 13 residues long. CDR3 protein: CASSNTGNYGYTF. The DNA of the CDR3 is TGTGCCAGCAGCAATACAGGGAACTATGGCTACACCTTC.

This chain joins TRBV9 and TRBJ2-7; a possible D gene is TRBD1 (6 bases). Trimming stripped 4 bases from V and 5 bases from J, with 13 bases between. The CDR3 covers 13 residues. Germline CDR1 SGDLS, CDR2 YYNGEE. For the CDR3, the DNA is TGTGCCAGCAGCTCCGGGACAATCCACGAGCAGTACTTC. It yields the protein CASSSGTIHEQYF.

This chain uses TRBV12-3 or TRBV12-4 with TRBJ2-1; D gene unclear. This CDR3 has 11 amino acids. V lost 6 bases and J lost 7, with 7 bases in between. The CDR3 nucleotides read TGTGCCAGCAGCCGAAAGAATGAGCAGTTCTTC. Amino acid sequence: CASSRKNEQFF.